Shown below are 25 T cell receptor beta chains from a single sample sequenced in a study of blood T cell repertoires in COVID-19. Clones were sequenced by immunoSEQ multiplex PCR, and TCRdb holds only the in-frame ones, with some missing. The data show 150,000 to 200,000 clones, with about 88% seen just once and less than 3.5% held by the top ten. Specimen: peripheral blood. Source of these receptors: a woman in her 30s with active or convalescent COVID-19.

The V and J genes are TRBV28 and TRBJ2-5; 7 bases are a match to TRBD2. This CDR3 is 14 amino acids long. Germline loops: CDR1 MDHEN, CDR2 SYDVKM. With 4 bases clipped from V and 3 bases from J, the junction kept 5 bases outside the gene matches. CDR3 sequence reads: CASSSLAAEETQYF. The CDR3 coding sequence is TGTGCCAGCAGTTCCCTAGCGGCGGAAGAGACCCAGTACTTC.

The chain employs TRBV11-3 and TRBJ2-7; D is perhaps TRBD1 (6 bases). Trimming cost V 4 bases and J 2 bases, with 15 bases left between them. The CDR3 is made up of 15 amino acids. CDR1 and CDR2 (germline): SGHNT, YENEEA. CDR3 nucleotide sequence: TGTGCCAGCAGCTCAGACGGACAGCTTACCTACGAGCAGTACTTC. Protein product: CASSSDGQLTYEQYF.

This clone was recorded only once. The chain is built from TRBV5-1 and TRBJ1-6; 9 nucleotides line up with TRBD1. Germline loops: CDR1 SGHRS, CDR2 YFSETQ. The length of the CDR3 is 15 residues. Trimming cost V 0 bases and J 9 bases; bases outside gene matches: 4. Here the CDR3 reads CASSLGTGVTSPLHF. Written as DNA, the CDR3 is TGCGCCAGCAGCTTGGGGACAGGGGTCACTTCACCCCTCCACTTT.

V gene TRBV2 combines with J gene TRBJ2-7, with 12 bases lining up with TRBD2. The CDR3 contains 15 residues. Germline CDR1 SNHLY, CDR2 FYNNEI. The ends lost 6 bases at V and 5 bases at J; junction bases unmatched: 8. The CDR3 spells CASRTSGSLVDEQYF. For the CDR3, the DNA is TGTGCCAGCAGGACTAGCGGGAGTTTAGTAGACGAGCAGTACTTC.

The genes are TRBV12-3 or TRBV12-4 and TRBJ1-2; a weak D match, TRBD1 (6 bases). CDR3 length: 12 amino acids. Trimming left V 10 bases short and J 2 bases short, with 11 bases between. The CDR3 loop reads CATTDSNYGYTF. CDR3 bases: TGTGCCACTACGGACAGCAACTATGGCTACACCTTC.

This clone was picked up a small number of times. V usage is TRBV6-6 and J usage is TRBJ1-5; 7 bases match TRBD1. This CDR3 has 16 amino acids. Trimming at V came to 6 bases and at J to 2 bases, leaving 10 bases not matched to a gene. Germline CDR1 reads MNHNY; CDR2 reads SVGAGI (reference sequence). CDR3: CASRIGTDLGNQPQHF. CDR3 nucleotides: TGTGCCAGCAGAATAGGGACAGACCTAGGCAATCAGCCCCAGCATTTT.

The rearrangement joins TRBV27 to TRBJ2-7; D is perhaps TRBD1 (8 bases). Per the germline V gene, CDR1 is MNHEY and CDR2 is SMNVEV (reference sequence). The CDR3 loop spans 16 amino acids. The ends were cut back, 3 bases at V and 3 bases at J, with 18 bases in the middle. Here the CDR3 DNA reads TGTGCCAGCAGTTTGAGGGGGGGACAGGTCCTCTACGAGCAGTACTTC. This codes for CASSLRGGQVLYEQYF.

This rearrangement joins TRBV11-3 to TRBJ2-1, with 10 bases fitting TRBD1. The germline V gene encodes CDR1 SGHNT and CDR2 YENEEA. The CDR3 contains 15 residues. V was clipped by 1 base and J by 8 bases; unmatched bases: 5. CDR3 residues: CASSLGSTGGDEQFF. CDR3 in DNA: TGTGCCAGCAGCTTAGGATCGACAGGGGGCGATGAGCAGTTCTTC.

CDR3 in amino acids: CASSLFQGQQTQYF. DNA of the CDR3: TGTGCCAGCAGTTTATTTCAGGGACAGCAGACCCAGTACTTC. The chain has TRBV27 and TRBJ2-5, with 7 bases identical to TRBD1. Germline V gene data show CDR1 as MNHEY and CDR2 as SMNVEV (reference sequence). J gave up 6 bases and V 1 base, and 5 bases lay outside the gene matches. CDR3 size: 14 residues.

This CDR3 is CASSLFSGNHNEQFF. The DNA for the CDR3 is TGTGCCAGCAGTTTATTCAGCGGGAACCACAATGAGCAGTTCTTC. The chain is built from TRBV27 and TRBJ2-1; the match to TRBD2 covers 7 bases. Trimming removed 1 base from V and 5 bases from J; junction bases left unmatched: 5. The V gene's germline CDR1 is MNHEY and CDR2 SMNVEV (reference sequence). This CDR3 region has 15 residues.

V and J are TRBV18 and TRBJ2-5; no clear D. Germline V gene data show CDR1 as KGHSH and CDR2 as LQKENI. The V gene lost 4 bases and the J gene lost 2 bases, with 8 bases spanning the gap. There are 13 residues in the CDR3. The CDR3 region is CASSQILQETQYF. Written as DNA, the CDR3 is TGTGCCAGCTCACAGATCCTACAAGAGACCCAGTACTTC.

The chain joins TRBV19 to TRBJ1-1; 10 bases align to TRBD1. Germline loops: CDR1 LNHDA, CDR2 SQIVND (reference sequence). The CDR3 has 16 residues. V trimming: 5 bases; J trimming: 0 bases; junction bases outside the gene matches: 6. Here the CDR3 reads CASSPGQGRMNTEAFF. The CDR3 DNA sequence: TGTGCCAGTAGTCCGGGACAGGGGCGGATGAACACTGAAGCTTTCTTT.

The chain employs TRBV12-3 or TRBV12-4 and TRBJ2-3; D is undetermined. V lost 8 bases, J lost 6 bases, and 12 bases lay in between. The CDR3 is 12 residues long. This chain's CDR3 is CASALGPDTQYF. For the CDR3, the DNA is TGTGCCAGCGCCCTGGGCCCCGATACGCAGTATTTT.

The chain employs TRBV28 and TRBJ1-1, with D perhaps TRBD1 (6 bases). Trimming cost V 5 bases and J 1 base, with 14 bases left between them. This CDR3 has 15 amino acids. Germline-derived CDR1 and CDR2 are MDHEN and SYDVKM. CDR3 protein: CASSPTGSENTEAFF. CDR3 nucleotide sequence: TGTGCCAGCAGTCCAACAGGGAGCGAGAACACTGAAGCTTTCTTT.

V is TRBV5-6 and J is TRBJ1-1, with D hard to call. This CDR3 is built from 15 residues. Germline V gene lookup returns CDR1 SGHDT and CDR2 YYEEEE. The V end was cut by 0 bases, the J end by 0 bases, with 9 bases between. The CDR3 coding sequence is TGTGCCAGCAGCTTGGGCTCGGGTATGAACACTGAAGCTTTCTTT. It encodes CASSLGSGMNTEAFF.

The chain is built from TRBV3-1 (or the pseudogene TRBV3-2) and TRBJ2-7; D is possibly TRBD1 (5 bases). The CDR3 extends over 15 amino acids. V lost 1 base to trimming and J lost 6 bases, with 16 bases between them. Per the germline V gene, CDR1 is LGHDT and CDR2 is YNNKEL (reference sequence). The CDR3 nucleotides are TGTGCCAGCAGCCAAGGGCTCCAGGGTTGGGGCGAGCAGTACTTC. It encodes CASSQGLQGWGEQYF.

This clone was detected once. The chain has TRBV7-2 and TRBJ1-3, with 7 bases aligning to TRBD1. The V gene end was trimmed by 4 bases and the J gene end by 0 bases; junction bases not matched to a gene: 6. The germline V gene encodes CDR1 SGHTA and CDR2 FQGNSA. The CDR3 extends over 16 amino acids. This CDR3 reads CASSWTGSGSGNTIYF. CDR3 nucleotides: TGTGCCAGCAGCTGGACAGGCAGCGGCTCTGGAAACACCATATATTTT. The full variable domain, with the rest looked up from reference TRBV7-2 and TRBJ1-3, is GAGVSQSPSNKVTEKGKDVELRCDPISGHTALYWYRQSLGQGLEFLIYFQGNSAPDKSGLPSDRFSAERTGGSVSTLTIQRTQQEDSAVYLCASSWTGSGSGNTIYFGEGSWLTVV.

This clone was seen only once. The chain recombines TRBV5-1 with TRBJ2-7, with TRBD1 as a possible D gene (5 bases). The germline V gene encodes CDR1 SGHRS and CDR2 YFSETQ. V was clipped by 2 bases and J by 4 bases, with 10 bases between them. There are 13 residues in the CDR3. DNA for the CDR3: TGCGCCAGCAGCTTTGGCAGGGATTACGAGCAGTACTTC. Residues: CASSFGRDYEQYF.

This chain connects TRBV5-1 to TRBJ1-2; D is unresolved. The CDR3 contains 14 residues. V dropped 0 bases and J dropped 3 bases, with 9 bases sitting between them. The germline V gene has CDR1 SGHRS and CDR2 YFSETQ. CDR3 sequence reads: CASSLGPEDYGYTF. For the CDR3, the DNA is TGCGCCAGCAGCTTGGGGCCAGAGGACTATGGCTACACCTTC.

The J gene is TRBJ1-5, the V gene TRBV15, with a possible D match to TRBD1 (6 bases). Trimming left V 4 bases short and J 7 bases short, with 14 bases between. Per germline, CDR1 LNHNV and CDR2 YYDKDF (reference sequence). The CDR3 is made up of 14 amino acids. The CDR3 protein is CATSNHRDGQPQHF. In nucleotides, the CDR3 is TGTGCCACCAGCAACCACAGGGACGGGCAGCCCCAGCATTTT.

This clone was seen only a few times. The chain combines TRBV27 with TRBJ1-6; D is ambiguous. Germline CDR1 reads MNHEY; CDR2 reads SMNVEV (reference sequence). The CDR3 is made up of 15 amino acids. With 8 bases removed from V and 4 bases from J, the gap between germline ends came to 15 bases. This chain's CDR3 is CASQPRREYNSPLHF. The CDR3 DNA is TGTGCCAGCCAACCCCGGCGGGAGTATAATTCACCCCTCCACTTT.

V usage is TRBV28 and J usage is TRBJ2-7; tentative D call: TRBD1 (6 bases). V was trimmed by 6 bases and J by 6 bases, leaving 12 bases between them. Germline values: CDR1 MDHEN, CDR2 SYDVKM. The CDR3 length is 12 residues. The CDR3 DNA reads TGTGCCAGCAGCCTACAGGGCACCGAGCAGTACTTC. Protein product: CASSLQGTEQYF.

This clone occurred once. The chain joins TRBV5-6 to TRBJ1-6; no clear D. V was cut by 0 bases and J by 6 bases, with 10 bases left in between. Germline V gene lookup returns CDR1 SGHDT and CDR2 YYEEEE. This CDR3 spans 15 amino acids. The CDR3: CASSLGSGPNSPLHF. The CDR3 DNA reads TGTGCCAGCAGCTTGGGGTCAGGCCCTAATTCACCCCTCCACTTT.

This chain connects TRBV28 to TRBJ1-6; 8 bases agree with TRBD1. The V gene end was trimmed by 4 bases and the J gene end by 17 bases; junction bases not matched to a gene: 10. The CDR3 covers 13 residues. Per germline, CDR1 MDHEN and CDR2 SYDVKM. The CDR3 DNA is TGTGCCAGCAGTTACCCGACAGGGGCCACGGTCCACTTT. This gives the protein CASSYPTGATVHF.

The rearrangement uses TRBV28 and TRBJ1-1; no reliable D call. The V end lost 5 bases, the J end lost 1 base, and 11 bases lay between the germline ends. This CDR3 has 14 residues. The germline V gene has CDR1 MDHEN and CDR2 SYDVKM. CDR3 region: CASSVREENTEAFF. The CDR3 DNA reads as TGTGCCAGCAGTGTCCGGGAGGAGAACACTGAAGCTTTCTTT.